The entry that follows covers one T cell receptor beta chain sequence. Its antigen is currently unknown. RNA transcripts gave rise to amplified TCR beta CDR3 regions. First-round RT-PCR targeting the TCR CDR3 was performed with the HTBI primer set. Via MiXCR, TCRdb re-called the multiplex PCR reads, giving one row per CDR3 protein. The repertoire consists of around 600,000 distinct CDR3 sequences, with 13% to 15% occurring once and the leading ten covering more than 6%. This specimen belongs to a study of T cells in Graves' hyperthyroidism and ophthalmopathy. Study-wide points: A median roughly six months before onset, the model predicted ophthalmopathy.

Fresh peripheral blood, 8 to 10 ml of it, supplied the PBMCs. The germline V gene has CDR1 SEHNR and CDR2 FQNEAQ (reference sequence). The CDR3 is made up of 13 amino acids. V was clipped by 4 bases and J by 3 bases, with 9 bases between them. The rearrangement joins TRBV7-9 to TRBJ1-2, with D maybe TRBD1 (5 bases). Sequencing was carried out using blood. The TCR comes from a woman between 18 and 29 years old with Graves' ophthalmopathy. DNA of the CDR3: TGTGCCAGCAGCTCGGACATCTACTATGGCTACACCTTC. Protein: CASSSDIYYGYTF.